Below, one T cell receptor beta chain is given with its context. These data originate in a study of cytomegalovirus exposure and HLA in healthy donors. CDR3 length equals 14 residues. The V and J ends lost 4 bases and 3 bases, in that order; junction bases with no gene match: 4. The V gene's germline CDR1 is SGHRS and CDR2 YFSETQ. Use of 60 Vbeta and 13 Jbeta primers characterized the PCR. Sequencing was performed with immunoSEQ multiplex PCR; in TCRdb, only in-frame clones are kept and a portion is missing. The data contain 150,000 to 170,000 clones, 60% to 85% of them seen just once; the ten biggest clones take up around 3.6%.

The genes are TRBV5-1 and TRBJ2-3; 8 bases line up with TRBD1. Sequenced: PBMCs. The clonotype was recovered from a woman aged 40-49 years in good health and CMV-seronegative. The CDR3 DNA is TGCGCCAGCAGCCCTGACAGGGGTACAGATACGCAGTATTTT. This encodes CASSPDRGTDTQYF. Drawing the rest from reference TRBV5-1 and TRBJ2-3, the complete variable domain is KAGVTQTPRYLIKTRGQQVTLSCSPISGHRSVSWYQQTPGQGLQFLFEYFSETQRNKGNFPGRFSGRQFSNSRSEMNVSTLELGDSALYLCASSPDRGTDTQYFGPGTRLTVL.